The 26 T cell receptor beta chains reported below all come from one sample, sequenced in a study of blood T cell repertoires in COVID-19. The method was immunoSEQ multiplex PCR; TCRdb's version includes in-frame clones alone and lacks a portion of them. The sample lists fewer than 400,000 clones, 83% occurring once. What was sequenced was peripheral blood. These receptors were obtained from a man younger than 45 with active or convalescent COVID-19.

The genes are TRBV7-3 and TRBJ2-3, with 10 bases identical to TRBD2. CDR3 size: 15 residues. Germline trimming cut 5 bases from V and 6 bases from J; bases unmatched to any gene: 8. Germline CDR1 SGHTA, CDR2 FQGTGA. The CDR3 DNA sequence: TGTGCCAGCAGCCCGCAGACTAGCGGGTGGGATACGCAGTATTTT. Amino acids: CASSPQTSGWDTQYF.

This chain links TRBV2 with TRBJ1-2, with D unresolved. V was shortened by 8 bases and J by 0 bases, with 10 bases between the two germline ends. From germline, CDR1 is SNHLY and CDR2 FYNNEI. The CDR3 runs 13 residues. CDR3 loop: CASPSAANYGYTF. CDR3 coding DNA: TGTGCCAGCCCAAGTGCGGCTAACTATGGCTACACCTTC.

This clone was observed a few times. The V call is TRBV18, the J call TRBJ1-1; D perhaps matches TRBD1 (6 bases). The germline V and J ends were trimmed by 5 bases and 2 bases, with 12 bases remaining between them. The CDR3 totals 14 residues. The V gene's germline CDR1 is KGHSH and CDR2 LQKENI. The CDR3 sequence: CASSSTGYNTEAFF. CDR3 DNA sequence: TGTGCCAGCTCATCAACAGGGTATAACACTGAAGCTTTCTTT.

CDR3 DNA sequence: TGTGCCAGTGAGGGACAGTCTGGAAACACCATATATTTT. Protein: CASEGQSGNTIYF. The chain recombines TRBV7-5 with TRBJ1-3; the D segment call TRBD1 is taken from the table without a DNA check. TRBV7-5 is listed as a pseudogene. The CDR3 spans 13 residues.

The CDR3 loop is CASRSGPGTGTGELFF. Written as DNA, the CDR3 is TGTGCCAGCAGGTCCGGTCCCGGGACAGGAACCGGGGAGCTGTTTTTT. The chain employs TRBV5-6 and TRBJ2-2; 8 nucleotides align to TRBD1. The CDR3 runs to 16 residues. Per germline, CDR1 SGHDT and CDR2 YYEEEE. The ends lost 5 bases at V and 5 bases at J; junction bases unmatched: 11.

The V gene is TRBV12-3 or TRBV12-4, the J gene TRBJ1-5; TRBD1 agrees at 8 bases. The CDR3 contains 13 residues. V dropped 3 bases and J dropped 7; count of bases not matched to a gene: 2. The CDR3 loop is CASSLTGEQPQHF. The CDR3 DNA sequence: TGTGCCAGCAGTTTGACAGGGGAACAGCCCCAGCATTTT.

The chain combines TRBV5-1 with TRBJ2-3, with a weak D call TRBD2 (6 bases). Per germline, CDR1 SGHRS and CDR2 YFSETQ. V lost 1 base, J lost 2 bases, and 8 bases lay in between. This CDR3 has 14 amino acids. CDR3: CASSLPGVTDTQYF. Written as DNA, the CDR3 is TGCGCCAGCAGCTTGCCGGGGGTCACAGATACGCAGTATTTT.

V usage is TRBV19 and J usage is TRBJ2-1, with D maybe TRBD2 (6 bases). The germline V gene encodes CDR1 LNHDA and CDR2 SQIVND (reference sequence). Trimming pared 1 base from V and 4 bases from J, leaving 14 bases between. The CDR3 spans 16 residues. The CDR3 reads CASSIVRGEPYNEQFF. The CDR3, as DNA: TGTGCCAGTAGTATAGTCCGCGGGGAACCTTACAATGAGCAGTTCTTC.

The sample holds a few counts of this clone. The V gene is TRBV3-1 (or the pseudogene TRBV3-2), the J gene TRBJ2-3, with D tentatively TRBD1 (6 bases). The CDR3 runs 15 residues. The ends were cut back, 2 bases at V and 1 base at J, with 10 bases in the middle. Germline CDR1 is LGHDT and CDR2 is YNNKEL (reference sequence). CDR3 in amino acids: CASSQISGGTDTQYF. The CDR3 nucleotides read TGTGCCAGCAGCCAAATTTCAGGGGGCACAGATACGCAGTATTTT.

The chain joins TRBV7-8 to TRBJ2-2; maybe TRBD2 (7 bases). The ends were cut back, 4 bases at V and 6 bases at J, with 15 bases in the middle. CDR1 and CDR2 (germline): SGHVS, FQNEAQ. CDR3 length equals 15 residues. CDR3 nucleotide sequence: TGTGCCAGCAGCTGGATGGGGGGGCGATCCGGGGAGCTGTTTTTT. Translating gives CASSWMGGRSGELFF.

With respect to this clone: Different DNA sequences within this sample yield the same CDR3. This chain connects TRBV7-3 to TRBJ2-2, with 10 bases that match TRBD2. This CDR3 is 17 amino acids long. Germline values: CDR1 SGHTA, CDR2 FQGTGA. Trimming cost V 5 bases and J 5 bases; bases outside gene matches: 11. CDR3 DNA sequence: TGTGCCAGCAGCCACCGAGCGGGGGGGCAGGTTACCGGGGAGCTGTTTTTT. It yields the protein CASSHRAGGQVTGELFF.

J is TRBJ1-6 and V is TRBV5-1; 12 bases map to TRBD1. The germline gives CDR1 SGHRS, CDR2 YFSETQ. This CDR3 has 19 residues. The V gene end was trimmed by 1 base and the J gene end by 1 base; junction bases not matched to a gene: 6. The chain's CDR3 is CASSLRGQGAPSYNSPLHF. The CDR3 bases are TGCGCCAGCAGCTTGAGGGGACAGGGGGCGCCGTCCTATAATTCACCCCTCCACTTT.

This chain links TRBV7-9 with TRBJ2-5; D is undetermined. The CDR3 is 13 amino acids. Deletions cut 5 bases from V and 5 bases from J, with 12 bases between. Germline loops: CDR1 SEHNR, CDR2 FQNEAQ (reference sequence). For the CDR3, the DNA is TGTGCCAGCAGCGCCGAGTGGTGGGAGACCCAGTACTTC. This codes for CASSAEWWETQYF.

This clone appeared a few times. The rearrangement links TRBV3-1 (or the pseudogene TRBV3-2) to TRBJ1-1; D is undetermined. Trimming pared 7 bases from V and 1 base from J, leaving 13 bases between. Germline V gene sequence: CDR1 LGHDT, CDR2 YNNKEL (reference sequence). The CDR3 has 14 residues. The CDR3 sequence is CASIAEEGNTEAFF. For the CDR3, the DNA is TGTGCCAGCATAGCCGAGGAAGGGAACACTGAAGCTTTCTTT.

Only one count was recorded for this clone. The chain has TRBV4-1 and TRBJ2-7, with 8 bases identical to TRBD2. This CDR3 is built from 15 residues. The J segment lost 4 bases and the V segment lost 1 base, leaving 6 bases of the junction unmatched. Germline V gene data show CDR1 as MGHRA and CDR2 as YSYEKL. The DNA of the CDR3 is TGCGCCAGCAGCCAAGCGATGGGACTAGATTACGAGCAGTACTTC. This gives the protein CASSQAMGLDYEQYF.

This clone is a singleton in its sample. The chain links TRBV11-3 to TRBJ1-2, with 8 bases identical to TRBD1. The V and J ends lost 4 bases and 7 bases, in that order; junction bases with no gene match: 14. The length of the CDR3 is 16 residues. CDR1 is SGHNT, CDR2 YENEEA, per germline. CDR3 in DNA: TGTGCCAGCAGCTCAGGGGGCATACCTAAATCGGGTGGCTACACCTTC. It is translated as CASSSGGIPKSGGYTF.

The V gene is TRBV10-3, the J gene TRBJ1-4; tentative D call: TRBD1 (5 bases). Germline CDR1 is ENHRY and CDR2 is SYGVKD. The CDR3 extends over 14 amino acids. Trimming cost V 2 bases and J 7 bases, with 11 bases left between them. CDR3 loop: CAISERGGGEKLFF. CDR3 nucleotides: TGTGCCATCAGTGAGCGTGGCGGGGGTGAAAAACTGTTTTTT.

V and J are TRBV7-7 and TRBJ2-1, with TRBD2 identical over 7 bases. J gave up 7 bases and V 1 base, and 7 bases lay outside the gene matches. This CDR3 spans 15 amino acids. In germline, CDR1 is SSHAT, CDR2 FNYEAQ (reference sequence). CDR3 region: CASSLVAGVINEQFF. CDR3 DNA: TGTGCCAGCAGCTTAGTTGCGGGAGTGATTAATGAGCAGTTCTTC.

The chain combines TRBV29-1 with TRBJ2-1, with D uncertain. The CDR3 totals 10 residues. Between the trimmed V and J ends, which lost 6 bases and 5 bases, there was a span of 5 bases. Germline V gives CDR1 SQVTM, CDR2 ANQGSEA. The CDR3 sequence is CSVSHNEQFF. In DNA, the CDR3 is TGCAGCGTCTCTCACAATGAGCAGTTCTTC.

This clone was counted ten times or more. The chain joins TRBV6-4 to TRBJ2-3, with 7 bases aligning to TRBD2. The CDR3 sequence is 16 residues long. V trimming: 0 bases; J trimming: 1 base; junction bases outside the gene matches: 4. The germline V gene has CDR1 MRHNA and CDR2 SNTAGT. This chain's CDR3 is CASSDSLGGGTDTQYF. As DNA, the CDR3 is TGTGCCAGCAGTGACTCGCTGGGGGGGGGCACAGATACGCAGTATTTT.

The gene calls are TRBV7-9 and TRBJ1-1; D is possibly TRBD1 (5 bases). Trimming took 2 bases from V and 4 from J, leaving 14 bases between them. Germline CDR1 is SEHNR and CDR2 is FQNEAQ (reference sequence). The CDR3 covers 15 residues. DNA for the CDR3: TGTGCCAGCAGCTTACGGCTGGCGGGGGGCACTGAAGCTTTCTTT. It specifies CASSLRLAGGTEAFF.

CDR3 in DNA: TGTGCCAGCAGCCAAGTGGAGACAGGGAACTATGGCTACACCTTC. This gives the protein CASSQVETGNYGYTF. The chain joins TRBV4-2 to TRBJ1-2, with TRBD1 matching over 7 bases. CDR3 length: 15 residues. Germline CDR1 reads LGHNA; CDR2 reads YNFKEQ. The J segment lost 2 bases and the V segment lost 1 base, leaving 4 bases of the junction unmatched.

CDR3 region: CASSYQGQSSNQPQHF. The CDR3 DNA sequence: TGTGCCAGCAGTTACCAGGGACAGTCTAGCAATCAGCCCCAGCATTTT. This rearrangement joins TRBV6-2 or TRBV6-3 to TRBJ1-5, with 7 bases lining up with TRBD1. Germline CDR1 reads MNHEY; CDR2 reads SVGEGT. With V trimmed by 2 bases and J by 0 bases, 4 bases remained unmatched. CDR3 length: 16 residues.

The CDR3 loop reads CASSYSIERNYGYTF. The CDR3 coding sequence is TGTGCCAGCAGTTACTCAATAGAGCGCAACTATGGCTACACCTTC. The genes are TRBV6-5 and TRBJ1-2; D not resolved. This CDR3 comprises 15 residues. Trimming took 0 bases from V and 2 from J, leaving 10 bases between them. CDR1 and CDR2 from the germline V gene are MNHEY and SVGAGI.

This clone came up a few times. This CDR3 reads CASSLRTGVNGYTF. CDR3 in DNA: TGTGCCAGCAGTTTACGGACAGGGGTAAATGGCTACACCTTC. The rearrangement uses TRBV27 and TRBJ1-2; 9 bases are shared with TRBD1. The V gene's germline CDR1 is MNHEY and CDR2 SMNVEV (reference sequence). With V trimmed by 2 bases and J by 6 bases, 4 bases remained unmatched. This CDR3 comprises 14 residues.

This clone appeared a few times. The gene calls are TRBV5-1 and TRBJ1-1, with 7 positions matching TRBD1. The germline V gene has CDR1 SGHRS and CDR2 YFSETQ. Germline trimming cut 4 bases from V and 2 bases from J; bases unmatched to any gene: 8. The CDR3 runs to 15 residues. The CDR3 nucleotides read TGCGCCAGCAGCCAACTTCAGGGGGGAAACACTGAAGCTTTCTTT. This gives the protein CASSQLQGGNTEAFF.